This T cell receptor beta chain was found in a study of technical replicates of blood from several donors. This table comes from immunoSEQ multiplex PCR, and its TCRdb copy is limited to in-frame clones, with some not included. The table lists about 82,000 clones, 85% to 95% of them singletons. The CDR3 sequence is 19 residues long. CDR1 ENHRY and CDR2 SYGVKD come from the germline V gene. Deletions cut 4 bases from V and 0 bases from J, with 19 bases between. The V and J genes are TRBV10-3 and TRBJ2-6; maybe TRBD2 (7 bases). The specimen was T cells isolated from PBMCs. The sequence was obtained from a human donor in good health. This CDR3 reads CAISGEGGDPRSGANVLTF. CDR3 in DNA: TGTGCCATCAGTGGGGAGGGGGGTGACCCCCGCTCTGGGGCCAACGTCCTGACTTTC.